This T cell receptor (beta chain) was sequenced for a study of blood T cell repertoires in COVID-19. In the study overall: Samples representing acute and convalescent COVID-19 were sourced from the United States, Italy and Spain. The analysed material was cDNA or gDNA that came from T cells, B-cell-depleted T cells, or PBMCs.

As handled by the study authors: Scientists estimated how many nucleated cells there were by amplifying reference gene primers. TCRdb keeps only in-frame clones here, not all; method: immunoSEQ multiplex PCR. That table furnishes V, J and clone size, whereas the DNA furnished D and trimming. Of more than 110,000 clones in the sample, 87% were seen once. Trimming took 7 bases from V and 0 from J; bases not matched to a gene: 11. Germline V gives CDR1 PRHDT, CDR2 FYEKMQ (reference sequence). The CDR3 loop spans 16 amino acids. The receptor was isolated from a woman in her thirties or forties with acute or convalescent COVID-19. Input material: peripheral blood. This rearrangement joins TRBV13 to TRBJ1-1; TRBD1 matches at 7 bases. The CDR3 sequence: CASTKPGQNLNTEAFF. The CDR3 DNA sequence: TGTGCCAGCACCAAGCCGGGACAGAATTTGAACACTGAAGCTTTCTTT.